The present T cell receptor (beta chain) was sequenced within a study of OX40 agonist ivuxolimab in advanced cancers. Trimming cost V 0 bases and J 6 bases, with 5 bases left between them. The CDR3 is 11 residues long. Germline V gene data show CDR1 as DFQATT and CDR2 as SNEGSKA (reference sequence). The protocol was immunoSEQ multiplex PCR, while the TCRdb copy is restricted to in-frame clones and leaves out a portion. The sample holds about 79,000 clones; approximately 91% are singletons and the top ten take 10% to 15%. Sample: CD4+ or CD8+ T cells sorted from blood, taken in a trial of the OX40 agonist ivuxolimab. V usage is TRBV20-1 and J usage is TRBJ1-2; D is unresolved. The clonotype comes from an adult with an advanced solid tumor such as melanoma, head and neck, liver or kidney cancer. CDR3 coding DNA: TGCAGTGCTAGAGATATGGATGGCTACACCTTC. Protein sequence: CSARDMDGYTF.